This TCR beta chain was obtained from a study of T cell responses to AZD1222 COVID-19 vaccine. Regarding the study as a whole: Clonal diversity was possibly underestimated, and the donors were mostly white British, with more females. Compared with day 0, the breadth and depth of the Spike-specific TCR repertoire rose significantly after two doses of AZD1222. Regions 160-218 and 743-854 held dominance among vaccine-associated CD4 TCRs, which spanned spike. Nearly half of spike-specific TCRs reportedly target variant regions that are unmutated in the B.1.351 and B.1.1.7 variants.

Data came from immunoSEQ multiplex PCR; TCRdb stores just in-frame clones and leaves some out. Of 60,000 to 75,000 clones in the sample, 65% to 90% were seen once. As concerns this clone: Its antigen is still unknown.

The TCR sequence derives from an adult in good health. The sample consisted of peripheral blood, taken on day 0 of AZD1222 vaccination.

CDR3 nucleotide sequence: TGTGCCAGCAGCTTAGGAGGGCCCCAGCATTTT. It codes for CASSLGGPQHF. V and J are TRBV7-9 and TRBJ1-5; D call uncertain. The CDR3 runs to 11 residues. Germline V gene lookup returns CDR1 SEHNR and CDR2 FQNEAQ (reference sequence). V was cut by 1 base and J by 9 bases, with 4 bases left in between.